The TCR beta chain under discussion was sequenced for a study of blood T cell repertoires in COVID-19. CDR3 size: 14 residues. Germline V gene sequence: CDR1 MNHEY, CDR2 SMNVEV (reference sequence). J gave up 6 bases and V 7 bases, and 4 bases lay outside the gene matches. Profiling relied on immunoSEQ multiplex PCR, and the TCRdb table lists in-frame clones only, not all of them. Among over 75,000 clones listed, roughly 80% were seen once. The chain recombines TRBV27 with TRBJ2-1; 12 nucleotides match TRBD2. The TCR comes from a man in his 70s with acute or convalescent COVID-19. The material sequenced was peripheral blood. CDR3 sequence: CASTGLAGLNEQFF. CDR3 DNA sequence: TGTGCCAGCACCGGACTAGCGGGGCTCAATGAGCAGTTCTTC.